The 12 T cell receptor beta chains given below trace back to one sample, sequenced in a study of shared T cell receptors in the human thymus. Assay: immunoSEQ multiplex PCR; the TCRdb copy retains only in-frame clones and omits some. The repertoire holds about 380,000 clones, more than 85% seen once, with approximately 0.02% in the top ten. The specimen was thymocytes. The source is a human donor.

In nucleotides, the CDR3 is TGCGCCAGCATTCCCGACAGGGGGCTGGACACCGGGGAGCTGTTTTTT. Encoded protein: CASIPDRGLDTGELFF. The genes are TRBV10-1 and TRBJ2-2; 10 positions agree with TRBD1. There are 16 residues in the CDR3. With 7 bases clipped from V and 3 bases from J, the junction kept 8 bases outside the gene matches. Germline CDR1 WNHNN, CDR2 SYGVQD (reference sequence).

The chain has TRBV9 and TRBJ2-1; D remains unclear. This CDR3 has 16 residues. Between the trimmed V and J ends, which lost 4 bases and 3 bases, there was a span of 17 bases. CDR1 and CDR2 from the germline V gene are SGDLS and YYNGEE. CDR3 sequence: CASSPQWQANYNEQFF. CDR3 in DNA: TGTGCCAGCAGCCCCCAGTGGCAGGCGAACTACAATGAGCAGTTCTTC. The full variable domain, with the rest looked up from reference TRBV9 and TRBJ2-1, is DSGVTQTPKHLITATGQRVTLRCSPRSGDLSVYWYQQSLDQGLQFLIQYYNGEERAKGNILERFSAQQFPDLHSELNLSSLELGDSALYFCASSPQWQANYNEQFFGPGTRLTVL.

The V gene is TRBV9, the J gene TRBJ2-1; 11 bases are a match to TRBD2. This CDR3 comprises 19 residues. Germline V lookup: CDR1 SGDLS, CDR2 YYNGEE. After removal of 3 bases from V and 3 bases from J, the junction contained 14 bases not matched to a gene. The CDR3 DNA sequence: TGTGCCAGCAGCGGCTCCGGGACTAGCGGAGAAACTTTCTACAATGAGCAGTTCTTC. It specifies CASSGSGTSGETFYNEQFF.

The chain couples TRBV28 to TRBJ2-1, with 10 bases identical to TRBD2. Germline CDR1 and CDR2: MDHEN and SYDVKM. Trimming at V came to 0 bases and at J to 8 bases, leaving 10 bases not matched to a gene. The CDR3 is 17 residues long. The DNA of the CDR3 is TGTGCCAGCAGTTTATGGTTCCAGCGGGAGGGCCTAGATGAGCAGTTCTTC. This encodes CASSLWFQREGLDEQFF.

The chain couples TRBV6-4 to TRBJ2-5; D is possibly TRBD1 or TRBD2 (6 bases each). The V and J ends lost 4 bases and 4 bases respectively, with 10 bases between them. This CDR3 is built from 13 residues. Germline lookup yields CDR1 MRHNA and CDR2 SNTAGT. This chain's CDR3 is CASSVGGGETQYF. The CDR3 nucleotides read TGTGCCAGCAGTGTTGGAGGGGGAGAGACCCAGTACTTC.

This rearrangement joins TRBV5-4 to TRBJ2-7; TRBD2 matches at 9 bases. The CDR3 has 14 amino acids. The V gene's germline CDR1 is SGHNT and CDR2 YYREEE (reference sequence). J gave up 7 bases and V 0 bases, and 5 bases lay outside the gene matches. This chain's CDR3 is CASSLVAGVGEQYF. As DNA, the CDR3 is TGTGCCAGCAGCTTGGTAGCGGGAGTGGGGGAGCAGTACTTC.

V usage is TRBV7-9 and J usage is TRBJ2-1, with no clear D. This CDR3 has 15 residues. Germline-derived CDR1 and CDR2 are SEHNR and FQNEAQ (reference sequence). The V and J ends lost 5 bases and 5 bases respectively, with 16 bases between them. The CDR3 DNA reads TGTGCCAGCAGCCTAGGCCCCGGACGCAACAATGAGCAGTTCTTC. Its protein is CASSLGPGRNNEQFF.

The genes are TRBV5-6 and TRBJ2-1, with 15 bases that match TRBD2. Germline trimming cut 3 bases from V and 0 bases from J; bases unmatched to any gene: 7. The CDR3 length is 19 residues. The germline gives CDR1 SGHDT, CDR2 YYEEEE. CDR3 nucleotides: TGTGCCAGCAGCTCTCGGACTAGCGGGAGGGGAACCTCCTACAATGAGCAGTTCTTC. It yields the protein CASSSRTSGRGTSYNEQFF. Complete variable domain (other parts from reference TRBV5-6 and TRBJ2-1): DAGVTQSPTHLIKTRGQQVTLRCSPKSGHDTVSWYQQALGQGPQFIFQYYEEEERQRGNFPDRFSGHQFPNYSSELNVNALLLGDSALYLCASSSRTSGRGTSYNEQFFGPGTRLTVL.

This clone occurred once. CDR3 sequence (DNA): TGCGCCAGCAGCCGACCGGACAGCAGGTCTTTCTATGGCTACACCTTC. It is translated as CASSRPDSRSFYGYTF. The chain combines TRBV5-1 with TRBJ1-2; D is perhaps TRBD1 (6 bases). Germline values: CDR1 SGHRS, CDR2 YFSETQ. The CDR3 covers 16 residues. Between the trimmed V and J ends, which lost 4 bases and 4 bases, there was a span of 20 bases.

This rearrangement joins TRBV14 to TRBJ1-2; tentative D call: TRBD1 (6 bases). The V and J ends lost 1 base and 4 bases respectively, with 10 bases between them. The CDR3 length is 14 residues. Germline CDR1 is SGHDN and CDR2 is FVKESK. Here the CDR3 DNA reads TGTGCCAGCAGCCAAGGCGGGGGCAGCTATGGCTACACCTTC. Translated: CASSQGGGSYGYTF.

This chain uses TRBV6-1 with TRBJ2-1; weak D call: TRBD1 (5 bases). V gave up 6 bases and J gave up 8 bases, with 8 bases separating them. The CDR3 sequence is 11 residues long. Germline V gene data show CDR1 as MNHNS and CDR2 as SASEGT. This CDR3 reads CASRPRDEQFF. CDR3 DNA: TGTGCCAGCAGGCCCAGGGATGAGCAGTTCTTC.

The chain couples TRBV28 to TRBJ1-2, with TRBD1 identical over 8 bases. Germline V gives CDR1 MDHEN, CDR2 SYDVKM. After removal of 5 bases from V and 8 bases from J, the junction contained 10 bases not matched to a gene. This CDR3 has 14 residues. The CDR3 loop is CASSQGQGRSGYTF. In DNA form, the CDR3 reads TGTGCCAGCAGTCAAGGACAGGGTAGGAGCGGCTACACCTTC.